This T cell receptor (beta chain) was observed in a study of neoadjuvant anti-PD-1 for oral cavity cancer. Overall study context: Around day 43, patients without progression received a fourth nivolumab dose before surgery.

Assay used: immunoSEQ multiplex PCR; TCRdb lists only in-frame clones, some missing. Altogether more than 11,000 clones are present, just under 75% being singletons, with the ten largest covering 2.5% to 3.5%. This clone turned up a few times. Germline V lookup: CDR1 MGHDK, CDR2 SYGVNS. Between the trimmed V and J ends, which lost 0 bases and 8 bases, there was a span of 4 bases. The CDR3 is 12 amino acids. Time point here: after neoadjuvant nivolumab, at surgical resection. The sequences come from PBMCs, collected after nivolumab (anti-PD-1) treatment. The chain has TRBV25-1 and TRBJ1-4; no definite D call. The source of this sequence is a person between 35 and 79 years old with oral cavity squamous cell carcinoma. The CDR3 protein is CASSEYREKLFF. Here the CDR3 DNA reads TGTGCCAGCAGTGAATATAGGGAAAAACTGTTTTTT.